This entry lists 21 T cell receptor beta chains sequenced from one sample in a study of T cell responses to AZD1222 COVID-19 vaccine. Clones were sequenced by immunoSEQ multiplex PCR, and TCRdb holds only the in-frame ones, with some missing. The data contain about 140,000 clones, more than 85% of them singletons. The source material was peripheral blood, sampled on day 0 of AZD1222 vaccination. These receptors originate from an adult in good health.

This rearrangement joins TRBV4-1 to TRBJ2-1, with a tentative D call TRBD2 (5 bases). The CDR3 contains 17 residues. The germline V gene has CDR1 MGHRA and CDR2 YSYEKL. The V end lost 2 bases, the J end lost 7 bases, and 21 bases lay between the germline ends. DNA for the CDR3: TGCGCCAGCAGCCAACTACGCGGCAGGACTCCTTATAATGAGCAGTTCTTC. Its protein is CASSQLRGRTPYNEQFF.

This chain joins TRBV3-1 (or the pseudogene TRBV3-2) and TRBJ2-5; 7 positions agree with TRBD1. Germline V gene sequence: CDR1 LGHDT, CDR2 YNNKEL (reference sequence). The V segment lost 3 bases and the J segment 3 bases; nucleotides outside the gene matches: 13. The CDR3 consists of 17 residues. CDR3 amino acids: CASSHYPATGKEETQYF. In DNA, the CDR3 is TGTGCCAGCAGCCACTATCCGGCGACAGGGAAGGAAGAGACCCAGTACTTC.

The chain joins TRBV5-1 to TRBJ2-3; D remains unclear. There are 17 residues in the CDR3. The V end lost 4 bases, the J end lost 1 base, and 19 bases lay between the germline ends. Germline CDR1 is SGHRS and CDR2 is YFSETQ. CDR3 nucleotide sequence: TGCGCCAGCAGCCCCCCCTCCCTAAGCGAAGGCACAGATACGCAGTATTTT. Its protein is CASSPPSLSEGTDTQYF. Drawing the rest from reference TRBV5-1 and TRBJ2-3, the complete variable domain is KAGVTQTPRYLIKTRGQQVTLSCSPISGHRSVSWYQQTPGQGLQFLFEYFSETQRNKGNFPGRFSGRQFSNSRSEMNVSTLELGDSALYLCASSPPSLSEGTDTQYFGPGTRLTVL.

In this sample, this clone turned up once. The genes are TRBV29-1 and TRBJ1-4; no clear D. CDR3 length equals 12 residues. The germline V and J ends were trimmed by 6 bases and 5 bases, with 10 bases remaining between them. Germline V gene data show CDR1 as SQVTM and CDR2 as ANQGSEA. The DNA for the CDR3 is TGCAGCGTCGAAATACAAAATGAAAAACTGTTTTTT. Encoded protein: CSVEIQNEKLFF.

This sequence joins TRBV28 and TRBJ2-1; D is undetermined. The CDR3 sequence is 12 residues long. Germline V gene sequence: CDR1 MDHEN, CDR2 SYDVKM. The V and J ends lost 8 bases and 1 base respectively, with 6 bases between them. The CDR3: CASEKSYNEQFF. For the CDR3, the DNA is TGTGCCAGCGAGAAATCCTACAATGAGCAGTTCTTC.

This clone was seen a few times. The chain recombines TRBV4-3 with TRBJ1-2; 11 bases align to TRBD1. The CDR3 is 16 residues long. Germline assignment: CDR1 LGHNA and CDR2 YSLEER. V gave up 2 bases and J gave up 7 bases; unmatched junction bases: 9. The CDR3, as DNA: TGCGCCAGCAGCCAATATCCGGCGGGACAGGGGGTTGGCTACACCTTC. This sequence encodes CASSQYPAGQGVGYTF.

The chain couples TRBV15 to TRBJ1-5, with no clear D. Trimming removed 0 bases at V and 2 bases at J, with 8 bases between. Germline V gives CDR1 LNHNV, CDR2 YYDKDF (reference sequence). This CDR3 contains 15 residues. The CDR3 here is CATSRDYQGNQPQHF. The CDR3 DNA sequence: TGTGCCACCAGCAGAGATTACCAGGGCAATCAGCCCCAGCATTTT.

The chain has TRBV3-1 (or the pseudogene TRBV3-2) and TRBJ1-3, with D unresolved. V was shortened by 1 base and J by 1 base, with 8 bases between the two germline ends. This CDR3 is 15 amino acids long. The germline gives CDR1 LGHDT, CDR2 YNNKEL (reference sequence). CDR3 coding DNA: TGTGCCAGCAGCCAAGGTCCCGGATCTGGAAACACCATATATTTT. This translates into CASSQGPGSGNTIYF.

This chain connects TRBV7-8 to TRBJ1-6, with 7 nucleotides matching TRBD1. The CDR3 extends over 14 amino acids. Germline V gene data show CDR1 as SGHVS and CDR2 as FQNEAQ. V was pared by 5 bases and J by 9 bases, with 7 bases of the junction left unmatched. The DNA of the CDR3 is TGTGCCAGCAGCACCAGACAGGGAGGTTCACCCCTCCACTTT. Encoded protein: CASSTRQGGSPLHF.

V usage is TRBV28 and J usage is TRBJ1-3; 7 bases fit TRBD1. The CDR3 is made up of 17 amino acids. Germline values: CDR1 MDHEN, CDR2 SYDVKM. The ends lost 1 base at V and 0 bases at J; junction bases unmatched: 6. The CDR3 bases are TGTGCCAGCAGTTTATCCCAGACAGGGATCTCTGGAAACACCATATATTTT. It translates to CASSLSQTGISGNTIYF.

The J gene is TRBJ1-6, the V gene TRBV6-5; perhaps TRBD1 as D (5 bases). The V gene lost 4 bases and the J gene lost 0 bases, with 7 bases spanning the gap. The CDR3 loop spans 15 amino acids. Germline V CDR1 and CDR2: MNHEY, SVGAGI. The CDR3 DNA follows: TGTGCCAGCAGTTCCAGGGTCTCCTATAATTCACCCCTCCACTTT. As protein: CASSSRVSYNSPLHF.

The rearrangement joins TRBV5-6 to TRBJ1-5; no definite D call. Germline CDR1 SGHDT, CDR2 YYEEEE. The V end lost 0 bases, the J end lost 5 bases, and 6 bases lay between the germline ends. CDR3 length equals 13 residues. The CDR3 loop is CASSLGTHQPQHF. As DNA, the CDR3 is TGTGCCAGCAGCTTGGGCACTCATCAGCCCCAGCATTTT.

V gene TRBV5-1 combines with J gene TRBJ2-7; no firm D call. Trimming stripped 3 bases from V and 2 bases from J, with 6 bases between. The CDR3 is 12 amino acids. Germline assignment: CDR1 SGHRS and CDR2 YFSETQ. In DNA form, the CDR3 reads TGCGCCAGCAGCTCGCGCCCCTACGAGCAGTACTTC. The encoded protein is CASSSRPYEQYF.

V usage is TRBV15 and J usage is TRBJ1-5; 7 bases map to TRBD1. Germline values: CDR1 LNHNV, CDR2 YYDKDF (reference sequence). After removal of 2 bases from V and 4 bases from J, the junction contained 5 bases not matched to a gene. The CDR3 sequence is 15 residues long. The DNA for the CDR3 is TGTGCCACCAGCAGAAGACAGGGAGGAAATCAGCCCCAGCATTTT. Its protein is CATSRRQGGNQPQHF.

The chain has TRBV6-6 and TRBJ2-7; D remains ambiguous. Germline V CDR1 and CDR2: MNHNY, SVGAGI (reference sequence). V lost 4 bases to trimming and J lost 0 bases, with 7 bases between them. CDR3 length: 13 residues. CDR3 residues: CASSLASSYEQYF. In nucleotides, the CDR3 is TGTGCCAGCAGTTTAGCTAGCTCCTACGAGCAGTACTTC.

The chain links TRBV27 to TRBJ1-1; no clear D gene. Trimming took 3 bases from V and 4 from J, leaving 9 bases between them. Germline V CDR1 and CDR2: MNHEY, SMNVEV (reference sequence). This CDR3 comprises 13 residues. DNA of the CDR3: TGTGCCAGCAGTTTTAGAAGTGGCACTGAAGCTTTCTTT. Encoded protein: CASSFRSGTEAFF.

This clone was found once. The CDR3 coding sequence is TGTGCCAGCAGCCAAGTGGGCCGGGGTGGCTACACCTTC. Its protein product is CASSQVGRGGYTF. The rearrangement uses TRBV14 and TRBJ1-2; D remains ambiguous. There are 13 residues in the CDR3. Trimming removed 1 base at V and 7 bases at J, with 10 bases between. In germline, CDR1 is SGHDN, CDR2 FVKESK.

This rearrangement joins TRBV19 to TRBJ1-2; TRBD1 aligns across 7 bases. J gave up 5 bases and V 4 bases, and 16 bases lay outside the gene matches. The CDR3 has 17 amino acids. The germline V gene encodes CDR1 LNHDA and CDR2 SQIVND (reference sequence). CDR3 region: CASSTPLRQGARYGYTF. DNA for the CDR3: TGTGCCAGTAGTACTCCTCTCCGACAGGGTGCTAGGTATGGCTACACCTTC.

Comments on this clone: Other nucleotide sequences from this sample produce the same CDR3. This chain links TRBV5-1 with TRBJ2-5, with 13 bases fitting TRBD2. This CDR3 region has 16 residues. Unmatched junction bases numbered 1, after V lost 0 bases and J lost 2 bases. Germline V gives CDR1 SGHRS, CDR2 YFSETQ. The CDR3 DNA is TGCGCCAGCAGCTTGGTACTAGCGGGGGGGCAAGAGACCCAGTACTTC. Amino acid sequence: CASSLVLAGGQETQYF.

The chain combines TRBV12-5 with TRBJ1-3; TRBD1 might be the D (5 bases). Germline CDR1 and CDR2: LGHNT and FRNRAP. The CDR3 runs 16 residues. Trimming shortened V by 0 bases and J by 0 bases, and 9 bases separated the two germline ends. As DNA, the CDR3 is TGTGCTAGTGGTTTGGTGTTACAGGCCTCTGGAAACACCATATATTTT. Translating gives CASGLVLQASGNTIYF. Filled out from reference TRBV12-5 and TRBJ1-3, the complete variable domain reads DARVTQTPRHKVTEMGQEVTMRCQPILGHNTVFWYRQTMMQGLELLAYFRNRAPLDDSGMPKDRFSAEMPDATLATLKIQPSEPRDSAVYFCASGLVLQASGNTIYFGEGSWLTVV.

V is TRBV2 and J is TRBJ1-2, with D unresolved. Between the trimmed V and J ends, which lost 4 bases and 6 bases, there was a span of 6 bases. Germline-derived CDR1 and CDR2 are SNHLY and FYNNEI. The CDR3 consists of 11 residues. The CDR3 loop is CASSVGHGYTF. CDR3 nucleotide sequence: TGTGCCAGCAGTGTGGGTCATGGCTACACCTTC.